This TCR beta chain is from a study of cytomegalovirus exposure and HLA in healthy donors. The CDR3 extends over 14 amino acids. Germline CDR1 is SGHNT and CDR2 is YYREEE (reference sequence). Trimming took 0 bases from V and 2 from J, leaving 8 bases between them. Donors consisted of healthy bone marrow donors. The PCR had 60 Vbeta and 13 Jbeta primers. Repertoires were generated with immunoSEQ multiplex PCR, while TCRdb's copy carries only in-frame clones and drops some. The sample includes 200,000 to 250,000 clones, around 80% of them seen just once. Sequencing input: PBMCs. The clonotype comes from a woman aged 55 to 70 in good health and CMV-seropositive. The chain recombines TRBV5-4 with TRBJ2-5; no clear D. This CDR3 reads CASSLGWQQETQYF. For the CDR3, the DNA is TGTGCCAGCAGCTTGGGGTGGCAACAAGAGACCCAGTACTTC.